A single sample is the source of the 6 T cell receptor beta chains below, sequenced in a study of shared clonotypes between healthy human individuals (dated by TCRdb to about 2020). Receptor libraries were prepared by the immunoSEQ multiplex PCR assay. TCRdb re-hosts the immuneACCESS table, in-frame sequences only. Its copies lack some clones; in the studies checked, an unresolved V gene accounts for under half of them, and the cause for the rest is not known. The sample records roughly 700,000 clones, 74% of which are singletons. 1.5% to 2% of the sample rests with the top ten. What was sequenced was memory CD4+ T cells sorted from blood. Read against the paper, the sample's cell subset or site label means: CD45RA-negative fraction. The source of these receptors is a woman aged 25-40 years in good health.

CDR3 sequence: CASSPGTGSNQPQHF. CDR3 DNA sequence: TGTGCCAGCAGCCCCGGAACAGGGAGCAATCAGCCCCAGCATTTT. V gene TRBV7-3 combines with J gene TRBJ1-5, with TRBD1 as a possible D gene (6 bases). With 5 bases removed from V and 1 base from J, the gap between germline ends came to 12 bases. This CDR3 comprises 15 residues. Germline loops: CDR1 SGHTA, CDR2 FQGTGA.

The chain links TRBV2 to TRBJ2-7, with 9 nucleotides matching TRBD1. The CDR3 covers 14 residues. The V and J ends lost 7 bases and 2 bases, in that order; junction bases with no gene match: 6. Germline V lookup: CDR1 SNHLY, CDR2 FYNNEI. The CDR3 loop is CASMTGTGTYEQYF. For the CDR3, the DNA is TGTGCCAGCATGACCGGGACAGGGACCTACGAGCAGTACTTC. The entire variable domain, with the rest obtained from reference TRBV2 and TRBJ2-7, is as follows: EPEVTQTPSHQVTQMGQEVILRCVPISNHLYFYWYRQILGQKVEFLVSFYNNEISEKSEIFDDQFSVERPDGSNFTLKIRSTKLEDSAMYFCASMTGTGTYEQYFGPGTRLTVT.

The sample holds one count of this clone. The V gene is TRBV5-1, the J gene TRBJ2-1; 10 bases agree with TRBD2. V shed 0 bases, J shed 8 bases, and the junction held 5 bases outside the gene matches. The germline CDR1 and CDR2 sequences are SGHRS and YFSETQ. The CDR3 length is 15 residues. DNA of the CDR3: TGCGCCAGCAGCTTGGGGACTAGCGGACTCGATGAGCAGTTCTTC. Its translation is CASSLGTSGLDEQFF.

The genes are TRBV7-8 and TRBJ2-7; 10 bases are shared with TRBD1. Trimming removed 1 base from V and 3 bases from J; junction bases left unmatched: 9. CDR1 is SGHVS, CDR2 FQNEAQ, per germline. CDR3 length equals 17 residues. The CDR3 DNA sequence: TGTGCCAGCAGCTTAGTGTTGGGACAGGGGATACACTACGAGCAGTACTTC. Protein: CASSLVLGQGIHYEQYF.

CDR3 in amino acids: CASSRTSGATHTEAFF. The CDR3 DNA follows: TGCGCCAGCAGCCGAACATCGGGGGCGACGCACACTGAAGCTTTCTTT. The rearrangement uses TRBV5-1 and TRBJ1-1, with TRBD1 as a possible D gene (6 bases). CDR3 length equals 16 residues. From germline, CDR1 is SGHRS and CDR2 YFSETQ. Between the trimmed V and J ends, which lost 4 bases and 3 bases, there was a span of 19 bases.

The CDR3 protein is CASSPPTGGISYNEQFF. As DNA, the CDR3 is TGTGCCAGCAGCCCCCCGACAGGGGGCATTTCCTACAATGAGCAGTTCTTC. This chain uses TRBV7-9 with TRBJ2-1; 10 nucleotides align to TRBD1. Per germline, CDR1 SEHNR and CDR2 FQNEAQ (reference sequence). V was pared by 5 bases and J by 1 base, with 8 bases of the junction left unmatched. The CDR3 sequence is 17 residues long.